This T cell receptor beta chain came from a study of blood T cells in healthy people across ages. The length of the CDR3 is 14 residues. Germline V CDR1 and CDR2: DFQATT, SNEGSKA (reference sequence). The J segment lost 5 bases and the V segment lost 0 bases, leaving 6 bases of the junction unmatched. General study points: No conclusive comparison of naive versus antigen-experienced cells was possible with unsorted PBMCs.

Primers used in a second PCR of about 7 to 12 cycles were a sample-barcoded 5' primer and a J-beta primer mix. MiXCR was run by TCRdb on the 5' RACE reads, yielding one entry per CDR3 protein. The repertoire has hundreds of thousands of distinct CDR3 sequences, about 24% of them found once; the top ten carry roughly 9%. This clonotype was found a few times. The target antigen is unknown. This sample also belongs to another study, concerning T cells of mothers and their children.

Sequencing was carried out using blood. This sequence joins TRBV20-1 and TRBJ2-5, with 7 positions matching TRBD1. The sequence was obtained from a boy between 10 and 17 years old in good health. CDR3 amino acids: CSARDGTVRETQYF. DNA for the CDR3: TGCAGTGCTAGAGATGGGACAGTGAGGGAGACCCAGTACTTC.